Described below is a single TCR beta chain sequence and its context. Its cognate antigen is unknown. The data were obtained in a study of graft-versus-host responses after intestinal transplantation. For the study at large: All recipients got anti-thymocyte globulin induction, then tacrolimus and steroids for about three years.

Clones were read by immunoSEQ multiplex PCR, and TCRdb kept only the in-frame ones, dropping some. The sample yields under 50,000 clones, just over 90% seen once. The CDR3 consists of 16 residues. Germline V gives CDR1 SEHNR, CDR2 FQNEAQ (reference sequence). V lost 2 bases to trimming and J lost 0 bases, with 11 bases between them. General study results and limits: The recipient marrow held GvH clones, and some of them showed up first in ileum or blood. Some patients had graft-donor T cell macrochimerism, and their allografts showed high graft-versus-host to host-versus-graft clonal ratios. Association was observed between peak circulating GvH clone levels and early post-transplant HvG declines.

J is TRBJ2-4 and V is TRBV7-9, with D maybe TRBD2 (6 bases). Material: PBMCs, obtained less than 750 days after intestinal transplantation. This TCR came from a human patient who received an intestinal transplant, so some T cells may come from the graft donor. CDR3 DNA: TGTGCCAGCAGCTTATGGGCGGGGACAGCCAAAAACATTCAGTACTTC. This sequence encodes CASSLWAGTAKNIQYF.